The sequence of this T cell receptor (beta chain) was determined in a study of identical twins. The study, taken as a whole, reports: Cross-sectional statistical analysis was relied on for the conclusions, without the same donors being followed.

J gave up 5 bases and V 3 bases, and 5 bases lay outside the gene matches. The germline V gene has CDR1 GTSNPN and CDR2 SVGIG (reference sequence). This CDR3 contains 14 residues. Turning to this clonotype: As yet, its antigen is unknown.

Each CDR3 protein is one row after TCRdb ran MiXCR on the 5' RACE reads. The sample lists about 730,000 distinct CDR3 sequences; around 20% were seen once. These data were likewise used in another study, on T cells expressing NK-cell markers.

The rearrangement uses TRBV30 and TRBJ2-5; 11 nucleotides line up with TRBD2. Sequenced: PBMCs. This receptor was identified in a woman under 30 in good health. The DNA for the CDR3 is TGTGCCTGGAGGCCGGGACTAGCGGAGGAGACCCAGTACTTC. This gives the protein CAWRPGLAEETQYF.